The 8 T cell receptor beta chains below all came from one sample that was sequenced in a study of OX40 agonist ivuxolimab in advanced cancers. Here immunoSEQ multiplex PCR was the method, and the copy in TCRdb shows in-frame clones only, minus some. The data show some 62,000 clones, 75% to 95% seen once. The sample in question was CD4+ or CD8+ T cells sorted from blood, obtained in a trial of the OX40 agonist ivuxolimab. All receptors come from an adult with an advanced solid tumor such as melanoma, head and neck, liver or kidney cancer.

V usage is TRBV28 and J usage is TRBJ1-5; TRBD1 is a possible D gene (5 bases). Germline V gene lookup returns CDR1 MDHEN and CDR2 SYDVKM. The CDR3 runs 16 residues. Trimming left V 3 bases short and J 0 bases short, with 12 bases between. Here the CDR3 reads CASSFGGRGSNQPQHF. The CDR3 region has the DNA TGTGCCAGCAGTTTTGGGGGACGGGGTAGCAATCAGCCCCAGCATTTT. Using reference TRBV28 and TRBJ1-5 for the parts outside the CDR3, the full variable domain is DVKVTQSSRYLVKRTGEKVFLECVQDMDHENMFWYRQDPGLGLRLIYFSYDVKMKEKGDIPEGYSVSREKKERFSLILESASTNQTSMYLCASSFGGRGSNQPQHFGDGTRLSIL.

The V gene is TRBV5-4, the J gene TRBJ2-5, with TRBD2 identical over 10 bases. The CDR3 is 15 amino acids. With V trimmed by 0 bases and J by 11 bases, 10 bases remained unmatched. The V gene's germline CDR1 is SGHNT and CDR2 YYREEE (reference sequence). The DNA of the CDR3 is TGTGCCAGCAGCTTGGTCCGGGCTAGCGGGAGTGAGCAGTACTTC. This sequence encodes CASSLVRASGSEQYF.

The chain links TRBV30 to TRBJ1-1; a possible D gene is TRBD1 (5 bases). The V gene's germline CDR1 is GTSNPN and CDR2 SVGIG (reference sequence). The CDR3 runs 13 residues. Deletions cut 0 bases from V and 0 bases from J, with 5 bases between. The CDR3 sequence is CAWSVQVNTEAFF. The CDR3 DNA sequence: TGTGCCTGGAGTGTACAGGTGAACACTGAAGCTTTCTTT.

The V and J genes are TRBV5-6 and TRBJ1-4; D gene unclear. V was pared by 3 bases and J by 11 bases, with 11 bases between. The CDR3 length is 12 residues. Germline V gene lookup returns CDR1 SGHDT and CDR2 YYEEEE. The DNA for the CDR3 is TGTGCCAGCAGCTCCTCGTATGGGAAACTGTTTTTT. Its translation: CASSSSYGKLFF.

CDR3 nucleotide sequence: TGTGCCAGCAGCCCGGGACGGATAATCGGAAACACCATATATTTT. Its protein is CASSPGRIIGNTIYF. The chain links TRBV28 to TRBJ1-3; D possibly corresponds to TRBD1 (5 bases). V was trimmed by 6 bases and J by 4 bases, leaving 16 bases between them. The CDR3 contains 15 residues. Germline V gives CDR1 MDHEN, CDR2 SYDVKM.

CDR3 in DNA: TGTGCCAGCTCACCACCGAGTAGGGTTGGCACAGATACGCAGTATTTT. Its protein product is CASSPPSRVGTDTQYF. V gene TRBV18 combines with J gene TRBJ2-3; no definite D call. Per the germline V gene, CDR1 is KGHSH and CDR2 is LQKENI. Trimming removed 0 bases at V and 1 base at J, with 11 bases between. The CDR3 sequence is 16 residues long. The full variable domain, with the rest looked up from reference TRBV18 and TRBJ2-3, is NAGVMQNPRHLVRRRGQEARLRCSPMKGHSHVYWYRQLPEEGLKFMVYLQKENIIDESGMPKERFSAEFPKEGPSILRIQQVVRGDSAAYFCASSPPSRVGTDTQYFGPGTRLTVL.

The V call is TRBV28, the J call TRBJ2-5; D possibly corresponds to TRBD1 (6 bases). This CDR3 has 15 amino acids. Looked up from germline, CDR1 is MDHEN and CDR2 is SYDVKM. The germline V and J ends were trimmed by 5 bases and 6 bases, with 19 bases remaining between them. CDR3 in amino acids: CASSSQRGLGKTQYF. The CDR3 DNA reads as TGTGCCAGCAGTAGCCAGAGGGGGTTAGGGAAGACCCAGTACTTC.

The chain combines TRBV30 with TRBJ2-5; D is uncertain. The CDR3 is 11 residues long. In germline, CDR1 is GTSNPN, CDR2 SVGIG (reference sequence). V was shortened by 4 bases and J by 2 bases, with 5 bases between the two germline ends. CDR3 region: CAWTDQETQYF. The CDR3, as DNA: TGTGCCTGGACAGATCAAGAGACCCAGTACTTC.